Listed here are 21 T cell receptor beta chains from one sample, sequenced in a study of shared clonotypes between healthy human individuals. Sequencing was performed with immunoSEQ multiplex PCR; in TCRdb, only in-frame clones are kept and a portion is missing. This table has a few million clones, 90% to 95% appearing once. The material sequenced was naive CD4+ T cells from PBMCs. Subset indicated: CD45RA+ positively selected. The receptors originated from a man aged 18 to 29 in good health. Some clones in this sample may be carry-over from other donors' samples.

As regards this clone: At the DNA level, this CDR3 is encoded by other sequences in the same sample as well. V gene TRBV7-2 combines with J gene TRBJ2-3, with 7 bases identical to TRBD1. CDR3 length: 14 amino acids. Germline lookup yields CDR1 SGHTA and CDR2 FQGNSA. The J segment lost 1 base and the V segment lost 5 bases, leaving 3 bases of the junction unmatched. The CDR3 protein is CASSPDRGTDTQYF. The CDR3, as DNA: TGTGCCAGCAGCCCTGACAGGGGCACAGATACGCAGTATTTT.

This clone was seen a few times. This chain links TRBV6-1 with TRBJ2-2, with 7 nucleotides matching TRBD1. CDR1 is MNHNS, CDR2 SASEGT, per germline. This CDR3 has 14 amino acids. Trimming at V came to 7 bases and at J to 1 base, leaving 3 bases not matched to a gene. The CDR3 coding sequence is TGTGCCAGCATACGGACAGGGAACACCGGGGAGCTGTTTTTT. It is translated as CASIRTGNTGELFF.

In regard to this clone: Distinct nucleotide sequences in the sample also encode this CDR3. This sequence joins TRBV19 and TRBJ1-5; TRBD1 is a possible D gene (5 bases). Germline V gene sequence: CDR1 LNHDA, CDR2 SQIVND (reference sequence). This CDR3 has 13 amino acids. V was trimmed by 3 bases and J by 4 bases, leaving 7 bases between them. Here the CDR3 DNA reads TGTGCCAGTAGTATCAGGGAAAATCAGCCCCAGCATTTT. This encodes CASSIRENQPQHF.

CDR3: CARYPRQKLNNGSGNTIYF. In DNA, the CDR3 is TGTGCCAGATATCCTAGACAGAAACTAAATAATGGATCTGGAAACACCATATATTTT. V gene TRBV21-1 combines with J gene TRBJ1-3; the D segment call TRBD1 is taken from the table without a DNA check. TRBV21-1 is a pseudogene segment. CDR3 length: 19 residues.

The chain uses TRBV20-1 and TRBJ1-1, with unresolved D. The germline V gene has CDR1 DFQATT and CDR2 SNEGSKA (reference sequence). The CDR3 has 11 amino acids. Deletions cut 2 bases from V and 6 bases from J, with 7 bases between. The CDR3 coding sequence is TGCAGTGCTAGATGGGAATCTGAAGCTTTCTTT. Translation gives CSARWESEAFF.

The chain is built from TRBV29-1 and TRBJ1-3; D remains ambiguous. V lost 0 bases and J 0 bases, leaving 9 bases between the germline ends. This CDR3 comprises 15 residues. Per the germline V gene, CDR1 is SQVTM and CDR2 is ANQGSEA. The CDR3 here is CSVEETRISGNTIYF. CDR3 DNA: TGCAGCGTTGAAGAAACTAGGATCTCTGGAAACACCATATATTTT. The complete variable domain, with remaining parts taken from reference TRBV29-1 and TRBJ1-3, reads SAVISQKPSRDICQRGTSLTIQCQVDSQVTMMFWYRQQPGQSLTLIATANQGSEATYESGFVIDKFPISRPNLTFSTLTVSNMSPEDSSIYLCSVEETRISGNTIYFGEGSWLTVV.

This chain connects TRBV2 to TRBJ2-6; TRBD1 agrees at 9 bases. The germline gives CDR1 SNHLY, CDR2 FYNNEI. CDR3 length equals 16 residues. V was clipped by 7 bases and J by 1 base; unmatched bases: 5. CDR3 coding DNA: TGTGCCAGCAACACCGGGACAGGGTCTGGGGCCAACGTCCTGACTTTC. It yields the protein CASNTGTGSGANVLTF. Filled out from reference TRBV2 and TRBJ2-6, the complete variable domain reads EPEVTQTPSHQVTQMGQEVILRCVPISNHLYFYWYRQILGQKVEFLVSFYNNEISEKSEIFDDQFSVERPDGSNFTLKIRSTKLEDSAMYFCASNTGTGSGANVLTFGAGSRLTVL.

The rearrangement uses TRBV15 and TRBJ1-5, with D maybe TRBD1 (5 bases). This CDR3 comprises 16 residues. Trimming removed 1 base from V and 2 bases from J, with 12 bases in between. CDR1 and CDR2 from the germline V gene are LNHNV and YYDKDF (reference sequence). CDR3 DNA sequence: TGTGCCACCAGCAGAGGCCCGGGACGGGGCAATCAGCCCCAGCATTTT. It specifies CATSRGPGRGNQPQHF.

V usage is TRBV18 and J usage is TRBJ1-2; 7 positions agree with TRBD1. Trimming at V came to 4 bases and at J to 4 bases, leaving 9 bases not matched to a gene. The CDR3 is 15 residues long. CDR1 is KGHSH, CDR2 LQKENI, per germline. CDR3 residues: CASSLTTGEGYGYTF. The CDR3 DNA sequence: TGTGCCAGCTCACTGACAACAGGGGAGGGCTATGGCTACACCTTC.

This clone occurred once. The gene calls are TRBV10-3 and TRBJ1-2; D possibly corresponds to TRBD1 (6 bases). Germline V gene lookup returns CDR1 ENHRY and CDR2 SYGVKD. V was shortened by 7 bases and J by 4 bases, with 10 bases between the two germline ends. The CDR3 contains 12 residues. DNA of the CDR3: TGTGCCATCACATCACAGGGCTATGGCTACACCTTC. Protein: CAITSQGYGYTF.

The chain links TRBV28 to TRBJ2-7, with 10 bases matching TRBD1. Germline V CDR1 and CDR2: MDHEN, SYDVKM. V gave up 5 bases and J gave up 6 bases; unmatched junction bases: 13. The CDR3 is 16 residues long. The CDR3 sequence: CASSTYWTGGRGEQYF. The CDR3 coding sequence is TGTGCCAGCAGTACCTACTGGACAGGGGGACGGGGCGAGCAGTACTTC.

This clone was recorded only once. The chain is built from TRBV11-3 and TRBJ2-1; D unresolved. CDR1 and CDR2 (germline): SGHNT, YENEEA. The CDR3 consists of 15 residues. Deletions cut 1 base from V and 4 bases from J, with 11 bases between. The CDR3 sequence: CASSLGPSVYNEQFF. The CDR3 DNA sequence: TGTGCCAGCAGCTTAGGCCCCAGCGTATACAATGAGCAGTTCTTC.

J is TRBJ2-2 and V is TRBV28; no reliable D call. The CDR3 is made up of 13 amino acids. The germline V gene encodes CDR1 MDHEN and CDR2 SYDVKM. The V gene lost 8 bases and the J gene lost 8 bases, with 15 bases spanning the gap. The CDR3 protein is CASSDLVRGELFF. CDR3 bases: TGTGCCAGCTCGGACCTGGTAAGAGGGGAGCTGTTTTTT.

The rearrangement uses TRBV5-4 and TRBJ2-7, with D tentatively TRBD2 (7 bases). The CDR3 runs to 15 residues. V dropped 4 bases and J dropped 0 bases, with 14 bases sitting between them. Looked up from germline, CDR1 is SGHNT and CDR2 is YYREEE (reference sequence). The DNA of the CDR3 is TGTGCCAGCAGCGGGCTGGGGGGGGCCTCCTACGAGCAGTACTTC. Amino acids: CASSGLGGASYEQYF.

Note on this clone: The same CDR3 also results from other DNA sequences found in this sample. V and J are TRBV18 and TRBJ1-5; D uncertain. V lost 6 bases and J lost 5, with 11 bases in between. The CDR3 covers 13 residues. Germline CDR1 KGHSH, CDR2 LQKENI. The CDR3 region is CASSPRGDQPQHF. CDR3 nucleotide sequence: TGTGCCAGCTCCCCGCGCGGGGATCAGCCCCAGCATTTT.

The chain employs TRBV7-6 and TRBJ2-7, with D maybe TRBD1 (5 bases). The V gene lost 2 bases and the J gene lost 5 bases, with 13 bases spanning the gap. The CDR3 consists of 14 residues. Germline lookup yields CDR1 SGHVS and CDR2 FNYEAQ. The chain's CDR3 is CASSLRGRQNEQYF. The CDR3 coding sequence is TGTGCCAGCAGCTTAAGGGGCAGACAAAACGAGCAGTACTTC.

The genes are TRBV7-8 and TRBJ2-6; possible D gene TRBD2, 5 bases. V lost 6 bases and J 0 bases, leaving 12 bases between the germline ends. Looked up from germline, CDR1 is SGHVS and CDR2 is FQNEAQ. CDR3 size: 16 residues. The CDR3 DNA follows: TGTGCCAGCAGGTTCCCGGGGTACTCTGGGGCCAACGTCCTGACTTTC. Protein: CASRFPGYSGANVLTF.

V is TRBV9 and J is TRBJ2-1; D might be TRBD2 (6 bases). Looked up from germline, CDR1 is SGDLS and CDR2 is YYNGEE. V was cut by 0 bases and J by 4 bases, with 17 bases left in between. The CDR3 extends over 17 amino acids. CDR3 sequence: CASSVGLAGSGYNEQFF. The CDR3 bases are TGTGCCAGCAGCGTAGGTCTGGCGGGTAGCGGATACAATGAGCAGTTCTTC. Drawing the rest from reference TRBV9 and TRBJ2-1, the complete variable domain is DSGVTQTPKHLITATGQRVTLRCSPRSGDLSVYWYQQSLDQGLQFLIQYYNGEERAKGNILERFSAQQFPDLHSELNLSSLELGDSALYFCASSVGLAGSGYNEQFFGPGTRLTVL.

V usage is TRBV4-1 and J usage is TRBJ2-7; D possibly corresponds to TRBD1 (6 bases). Trimming took 4 bases from V and 4 from J, leaving 17 bases between them. CDR1 is MGHRA, CDR2 YSYEKL, per germline. The CDR3 length is 15 residues. The CDR3 DNA reads TGCGCCAGCAGCCCAATGGGGGCTAGCTTGTACGAGCAGTACTTC. Its protein product is CASSPMGASLYEQYF.

Comment on this clone: Different DNA sequences within this sample yield the same CDR3. The chain is built from TRBV28 and TRBJ2-1, with 13 bases identical to TRBD2. The CDR3 spans 15 residues. Germline V gene lookup returns CDR1 MDHEN and CDR2 SYDVKM. With 3 bases clipped from V and 9 bases from J, the junction kept 5 bases outside the gene matches. The CDR3 here is CASSLRTSGRGEQFF. The CDR3 bases are TGTGCCAGCAGTTTGAGGACTAGCGGGAGAGGTGAGCAGTTCTTC.

The table lists this clone with a few counts. CDR3: CASSVGTNQPQHF. As DNA, the CDR3 is TGTGCCAGCAGCGTAGGTACAAATCAGCCCCAGCATTTT. J is TRBJ1-5 and V is TRBV9; D gene ambiguous. V dropped 0 bases and J dropped 4 bases, with 5 bases sitting between them. In germline, CDR1 is SGDLS, CDR2 YYNGEE. The CDR3 covers 13 residues.